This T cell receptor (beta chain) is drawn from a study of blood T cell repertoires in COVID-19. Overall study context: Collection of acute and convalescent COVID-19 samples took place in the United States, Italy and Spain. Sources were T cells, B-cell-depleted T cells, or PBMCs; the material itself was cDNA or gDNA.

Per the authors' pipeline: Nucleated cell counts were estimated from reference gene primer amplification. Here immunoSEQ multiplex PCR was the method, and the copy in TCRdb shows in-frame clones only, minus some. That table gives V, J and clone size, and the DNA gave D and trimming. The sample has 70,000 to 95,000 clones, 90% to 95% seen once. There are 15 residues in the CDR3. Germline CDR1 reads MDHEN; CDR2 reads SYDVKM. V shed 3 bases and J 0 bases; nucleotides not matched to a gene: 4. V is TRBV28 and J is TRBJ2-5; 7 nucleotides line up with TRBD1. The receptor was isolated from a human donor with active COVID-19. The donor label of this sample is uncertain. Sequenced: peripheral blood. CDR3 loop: CASSFPGQNQETQYF. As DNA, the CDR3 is TGTGCCAGCAGTTTCCCGGGACAGAACCAAGAGACCCAGTACTTC.